This TCR beta chain was retrieved from a study of graft-versus-host responses after intestinal transplantation. This table comes from immunoSEQ multiplex PCR, and its TCRdb copy is limited to in-frame clones, with some not included. The data contain approximately 75,000 clones, nearly 90% of them singletons. Study results and limitations: Some patients had graft-donor T cell macrochimerism, and their allografts showed high graft-versus-host to host-versus-graft clonal ratios. There were GvH clones found in recipient marrow, and some of them appeared first in ileum or blood.

CDR3 length: 16 residues. V shed 4 bases, J shed 4 bases, and the junction held 10 bases outside the gene matches. CDR1 SQVTM and CDR2 ANQGSEA come from the germline V gene. As regards this clone: Its antigen is not known.

The V and J genes are TRBV29-1 and TRBJ1-2; 12 bases match TRBD1. This material consisted of unstimulated CD8+ T cells sorted from spleen or lymph node cells, taken before transplant. The TCR originated in a human donor who was the organ donor for an intestinal transplant. The CDR3 DNA reads as TGCAGCGTTGTAAACCGGGACAGGGGGCTCTTCTATGGCTACACCTTC. It is translated as CSVVNRDRGLFYGYTF.